This T cell receptor beta chain was observed in a study of Ad26.COV2.S vaccination and SARS-CoV-2 variants. Study summary: Donor was one of the participants in the Ad26.COV2.S arm of the COV1001 trial. Broader study findings: People who got the vaccine or the placebo had similar non-spike TCR breadth.

Notes on this clone: Antigen unknown.

Indicated treatment: some 19 received Ad26.COV2.S at low or high dose, single or two shots; roughly five received placebo; per-sample allocation not given. Following the first vaccine or placebo injection, samples were taken on day 63. Participants' vaccine, an Ad26 vector, delivered Wuhan-strain SARS-CoV-2 spike. V lost 0 bases, J lost 3 bases, and 12 bases lay in between. Germline CDR1 is LNHNV and CDR2 is YYDKDF (reference sequence). The CDR3 is 15 amino acids. Assay used: immunoSEQ multiplex PCR; TCRdb lists only in-frame clones, some missing. In the table there are 410,000 or so clones, about nine tenths of which are singletons.

Sequenced material: peripheral blood, taken in a trial of Ad26.COV2.S vaccine versus placebo. The rearrangement links TRBV15 to TRBJ2-7; possibly TRBD2 for D (6 bases). The sequence was collected from a person between 18 and 60 years old who received the Ad26.COV2.S COVID-19 vaccine or a placebo. The CDR3: CATSRDRGTFYEQYF. The CDR3 bases are TGTGCCACCAGCAGAGATCGGGGGACCTTCTACGAGCAGTACTTC. The whole variable domain, filled in from reference TRBV15 and TRBJ2-7, reads DAMVIQNPRYQVTQFGKPVTLSCSQTLNHNVMYWYQQKSSQAPKLLFHYYDKDFNNEADTPDNFQSRRPNTSFCFLDIRSPGLGDTAMYLCATSRDRGTFYEQYFGPGTRLTVT.